The 30 T cell receptor beta chains given below trace back to one sample, sequenced in a study of identical twins. One entry per CDR3 protein results from TCRdb running MiXCR on the 5' RACE reads. Here the sample spans about 570,000 distinct CDR3 sequences, 9.6% being singletons. This sample also appeared in a second study, on yellow fever vaccine responses in identical twins.

The sequencing sample was made of PBMCs. The source of these receptors is a woman aged 18 to 35 in good health.

A word on this clonotype: One junction end disagrees with the germline gene, perhaps due to a read error. The chain carries TRBV29-1 and TRBJ2-7, with D possibly called TRBD1 or TRBD2 (6 bases each). The CDR3 has 12 residues. Germline V lookup: CDR1 SQVTM, CDR2 ANQGSEA. In nucleotides, the CDR3 is TGCAGCGTTGTCGGGGGCTCCCACGAGCAGTACTTC. Its protein product is CSVVGGSHEQYF.

This clonotype was observed a handful of times. In nucleotides, the CDR3 is TGCAGCGTTGAAAGGGCAGGCCTTATGGATACGCAGTATTTT. This encodes CSVERAGLMDTQYF. V and J are TRBV29-1 and TRBJ2-3; no definite D call. Germline V CDR1 and CDR2: SQVTM, ANQGSEA. Deletions cut 2 bases from V and 6 bases from J, with 15 bases between. This CDR3 is 14 amino acids long.

The chain links TRBV5-6 to TRBJ2-7; no clear D. The CDR3 covers 13 residues. Germline CDR1 SGHDT, CDR2 YYEEEE. Trimming pared 2 bases from V and 0 bases from J, leaving 6 bases between. The CDR3 nucleotides read TGTGCCAGCAGCTTCCCGGTCTCCTACGAGCAGTACTTC. Translated: CASSFPVSYEQYF.

At least ten counts were recorded for this clonotype. The rearrangement uses TRBV6-1 and TRBJ2-7; D might be TRBD1 (6 bases). The V gene lost 5 bases and the J gene lost 3 bases, with 11 bases spanning the gap. Germline CDR1 MNHNS, CDR2 SASEGT. The CDR3 runs to 13 residues. DNA for the CDR3: TGTGCCAGCAGTCAGGGGACATTCTACGAGCAGTACTTC. Encoded protein: CASSQGTFYEQYF.

The table lists this clonotype with many counts. The rearrangement links TRBV20-1 to TRBJ2-3, with D perhaps matching TRBD2 (6 bases). The germline V gene encodes CDR1 DFQATT and CDR2 SNEGSKA (reference sequence). Trimming stripped 6 bases from V and 2 bases from J, with 12 bases between. There are 13 residues in the CDR3. CDR3: CSATGLTTDTQYF. CDR3 DNA sequence: TGCAGTGCAACGGGACTTACCACAGATACGCAGTATTTT.

This clonotype was seen only a few times. J is TRBJ1-5 and V is TRBV6-2 or TRBV6-3; tentatively, D is TRBD1 (5 bases). The CDR3 has 12 amino acids. The germline CDR1 and CDR2 sequences are MNHEY and SVGEGT. V lost 5 bases and J lost 7, with 9 bases in between. For the CDR3, the DNA is TGTGCCAGCAGTAACGGGGGGCAGCCCCAGCATTTT. It yields the protein CASSNGGQPQHF.

This clonotype was recorded at least ten times. The gene calls are TRBV7-9 and TRBJ2-2; D possibly uses TRBD1 or TRBD2 (5 bases each). The CDR3 length is 16 residues. The V end lost 4 bases, the J end lost 5 bases, and 17 bases lay between the germline ends. In germline, CDR1 is SEHNR, CDR2 FQNEAQ (reference sequence). CDR3 residues: CASSSRDRAGTGELFF. DNA for the CDR3: TGTGCCAGCAGCTCTCGGGACCGAGCTGGGACCGGGGAGCTGTTTTTT.

This clonotype was found a few times. V and J are TRBV19 and TRBJ2-5, with D perhaps given as TRBD1 or TRBD2 (6 bases each). There are 16 residues in the CDR3. Germline CDR1 LNHDA, CDR2 SQIVND (reference sequence). V was pared by 5 bases and J by 4 bases, with 20 bases between. CDR3 in DNA: TGTGCCAGTAGTCCTGTACTACAGGGAGGTGGAGAGACCCAGTACTTC. Translation gives CASSPVLQGGGETQYF.

The chain carries TRBV7-8 and TRBJ2-7; D unclear. The CDR3 runs 14 residues. Germline V lookup: CDR1 SGHVS, CDR2 FQNEAQ. V gave up 0 bases and J gave up 3 bases, with 9 bases separating them. CDR3 amino acids: CASSLALENYEQYF. Written as DNA, the CDR3 is TGTGCCAGCAGCTTAGCGTTGGAAAACTACGAGCAGTACTTC.

This clonotype was detected only a few times. J is TRBJ2-5 and V is TRBV6-2 or TRBV6-3; D possibly corresponds to TRBD1 (6 bases). Trimming removed 4 bases at V and 0 bases at J, with 12 bases between. The CDR3 is 15 amino acids. CDR1 is MNHEY and CDR2 is SVGEGT in the germline V gene. The CDR3 here is CASSSRTEYQETQYF. In nucleotides, the CDR3 is TGTGCCAGCAGTTCCCGGACAGAGTACCAAGAGACCCAGTACTTC.

This clonotype was picked up many times. This chain uses TRBV5-1 with TRBJ2-5, with 9 bases aligning to TRBD1. Germline V CDR1 and CDR2: SGHRS, YFSETQ. Trimming cost V 3 bases and J 2 bases; bases outside gene matches: 14. This CDR3 has 18 amino acids. For the CDR3, the DNA is TGCGCCAGCAGCTCATCGGCTCTAGGGACAGGGATACAAGAGACCCAGTACTTC. Its translation is CASSSSALGTGIQETQYF.

This clonotype was counted a few times. The chain employs TRBV5-1 and TRBJ1-4; 7 nucleotides line up with TRBD1. J was trimmed by 5 bases and V by 4 bases; bases with no gene match: 5. Germline V gene data show CDR1 as SGHRS and CDR2 as YFSETQ. The CDR3 runs 14 residues. The CDR3 here is CASSIGTVNEKLFF. DNA for the CDR3: TGCGCCAGCAGCATAGGGACAGTAAATGAAAAACTGTTTTTT.

This clonotype was recorded many times. This chain joins TRBV29-1 and TRBJ1-1, with no clear D. V dropped 6 bases and J dropped 4 bases, with 15 bases sitting between them. Germline V gene sequence: CDR1 SQVTM, CDR2 ANQGSEA. The CDR3 loop spans 13 amino acids. The CDR3 reads CSVAVRQTTEAFF. CDR3 nucleotide sequence: TGCAGCGTGGCAGTCAGGCAAACCACTGAAGCTTTCTTT. Based on the CDR3 plus reference TRBV29-1 and TRBJ1-1, the full variable domain is SAVISQKPSRDICQRGTSLTIQCQVDSQVTMMFWYRQQPGQSLTLIATANQGSEATYESGFVIDKFPISRPNLTFSTLTVSNMSPEDSSIYLCSVAVRQTTEAFFGQGTRLTVV.

This clonotype has at least ten counts. The chain combines TRBV5-8 with TRBJ2-3; no reliable D call. Germline CDR1 is SGHTS and CDR2 is YDEGEE. The CDR3 consists of 15 residues. V lost 2 bases and J 2 bases, leaving 12 bases between the germline ends. The DNA of the CDR3 is TGTGCCAGCAGCTTCAGGAAAAAAGACACAGATACGCAGTATTTT. Translation: CASSFRKKDTDTQYF.

This clonotype was detected only a few times. The germline gene is not matched at one end of the junction; a read error may be the cause. The chain recombines TRBV20-1 with TRBJ2-5; 12 bases align to TRBD2. This CDR3 is built from 13 residues. Germline V lookup: CDR1 DFQATT, CDR2 SNEGSKA (reference sequence). CDR3 loop: CSARGSSGRGYHF. The CDR3 DNA sequence: TGCAGTGCTAGAGGGTCTAGCGGGAGGGGCTACCACTTC.

This clonotype was counted ten times or more. The rearrangement links TRBV5-1 to TRBJ2-3; a weak D match, TRBD2 (5 bases). From germline, CDR1 is SGHRS and CDR2 YFSETQ. The V and J ends lost 1 base and 3 bases respectively, with 15 bases between them. There are 16 residues in the CDR3. The CDR3 loop reads CASSLRGPMVTDTQYF. Here the CDR3 DNA reads TGCGCCAGCAGCTTGAGAGGGCCTATGGTGACAGATACGCAGTATTTT.

This clonotype has just a few counts. The genes are TRBV11-2 and TRBJ2-2, with D perhaps TRBD1 (5 bases). V gave up 5 bases and J gave up 0 bases, with 7 bases separating them. This CDR3 has 14 residues. Germline-derived CDR1 and CDR2 are SGHAT and FQNNGV. DNA for the CDR3: TGTGCCAGCAGCCGACAGACGAACACCGGGGAGCTGTTTTTT. Translating gives CASSRQTNTGELFF.

The rearrangement links TRBV6-2 or TRBV6-3 to TRBJ2-5; D not certain. V was clipped by 2 bases and J by 5 bases, with 12 bases between them. The germline gives CDR1 MNHEY, CDR2 SVGEGT. The CDR3 is 14 residues long. Here the CDR3 reads CASSYVTLGETQYF. CDR3 in DNA: TGTGCCAGCAGTTACGTGACCCTCGGGGAGACCCAGTACTTC.

This clonotype has at least ten counts. V gene TRBV15 combines with J gene TRBJ2-2; D perhaps matches TRBD1 (7 bases). CDR3 length: 16 residues. Germline lookup yields CDR1 LNHNV and CDR2 YYDKDF (reference sequence). Deletions cut 6 bases from V and 2 bases from J, with 16 bases between. The CDR3 coding sequence is TGTGCCACCAGTCCCAGGGGGAGGTTAAACACCGGGGAGCTGTTTTTT. Its translation is CATSPRGRLNTGELFF.

This clonotype was counted at least ten times. The V and J genes are TRBV18 and TRBJ2-1, with D unclear. Per the germline V gene, CDR1 is KGHSH and CDR2 is LQKENI. V lost 3 bases, J lost 0 bases, and 12 bases lay in between. The CDR3 has 16 amino acids. The CDR3 coding sequence is TGTGCCAGCTCACCCCGACTTGGAAGCTCCTACAATGAGCAGTTCTTC. This encodes CASSPRLGSSYNEQFF.

This clonotype was detected many times. This chain connects TRBV3-1 to TRBJ2-5; TRBD1 matches 7 bases. Germline CDR1 and CDR2: LGHDT and YNNKEL (reference sequence). V trimming: 2 bases; J trimming: 4 bases; junction bases outside the gene matches: 1. This CDR3 has 13 amino acids. CDR3 bases: TGTGCCAGCAGCCAAAACAGGGGAGAGACCCAGTACTTC. Encoded protein: CASSQNRGETQYF.

The chain couples TRBV6-2 or TRBV6-3 to TRBJ2-5; D may match TRBD1 or TRBD2 (5 bases each). The CDR3 contains 15 residues. Germline assignment: CDR1 MNHEY and CDR2 SVGEGT. Trimming left V 5 bases short and J 2 bases short, with 15 bases between. As DNA, the CDR3 is TGTGCCAGCAGTCGAACCGGGGCGGCACAAGAGACCCAGTACTTC. This sequence encodes CASSRTGAAQETQYF.

The rearrangement joins TRBV11-2 to TRBJ2-3, with D perhaps TRBD2 (6 bases). V shed 4 bases and J shed 3 bases, with 23 bases lying between them. The CDR3 consists of 18 residues. Looked up from germline, CDR1 is SGHAT and CDR2 is FQNNGV. This CDR3 is CASSSPFGTSLGTDTQYF. As DNA, the CDR3 is TGTGCCAGCAGCTCACCCTTTGGGACTTCCCTTGGTACAGATACGCAGTATTTT.

The V and J genes are TRBV4-2 and TRBJ1-6; D gene unclear. V lost 1 base and J 13 bases, leaving 8 bases between the germline ends. Germline V gene sequence: CDR1 LGHNA, CDR2 YNFKEQ. The CDR3 totals 12 residues. CDR3 residues: CASSQVAAPLHF. DNA of the CDR3: TGTGCCAGCAGCCAAGTAGCGGCCCCCCTCCACTTT.

The chain has TRBV9 and TRBJ2-7; no firm D call. V lost 0 bases and J lost 3, with 10 bases in between. CDR3 length: 14 amino acids. The germline gives CDR1 SGDLS, CDR2 YYNGEE. The CDR3 sequence: CASSVGLENYEQYF. The CDR3, as DNA: TGTGCCAGCAGCGTAGGGCTGGAGAACTACGAGCAGTACTTC.

A few counts support this clonotype. This rearrangement joins TRBV12-3 or TRBV12-4 to TRBJ2-3, with 14 bases lining up with TRBD2. The CDR3 is made up of 19 amino acids. Germline trimming cut 2 bases from V and 5 bases from J; bases unmatched to any gene: 12. CDR3 protein: CASSLNLGGTSGRGDTQYF. CDR3 nucleotides: TGTGCCAGCAGTTTAAATTTAGGGGGGACTAGCGGGAGAGGAGATACGCAGTATTTT.

This clonotype was observed a handful of times. The V gene is TRBV29-1, the J gene TRBJ1-1, with D perhaps matching TRBD1 (5 bases). The CDR3 contains 13 residues. The V and J ends lost 7 bases and 4 bases respectively, with 16 bases between them. Germline CDR1 reads SQVTM; CDR2 reads ANQGSEA. CDR3 in DNA: TGCAGCGCCTTGACACAGAGGGGCACTGAAGCTTTCTTT. Translation gives CSALTQRGTEAFF.

This clonotype was recorded many times. The V call is TRBV20-1, the J call TRBJ2-1; a weak D match, TRBD1 (5 bases). V shed 6 bases and J shed 0 bases, with 12 bases lying between them. The CDR3 sequence is 14 residues long. The V gene's germline CDR1 is DFQATT and CDR2 SNEGSKA (reference sequence). The DNA for the CDR3 is TGCAGTGCCCAGGGTAGGGGCTCCTACAATGAGCAGTTCTTC. Its protein product is CSAQGRGSYNEQFF.

In this sample, this clonotype turned up a few times. V usage is TRBV5-1 and J usage is TRBJ2-1; perhaps TRBD1 as D (5 bases). The germline gives CDR1 SGHRS, CDR2 YFSETQ. Deletions cut 0 bases from V and 9 bases from J, with 16 bases between. This CDR3 spans 15 amino acids. CDR3 amino acids: CASSLAPRDLAEQFF. CDR3 nucleotide sequence: TGCGCCAGCAGCTTGGCCCCCAGGGATCTCGCTGAGCAGTTCTTC.

At least ten counts were recorded for this clonotype. The genes are TRBV4-3 and TRBJ2-7; 12 bases align to TRBD2. This CDR3 has 15 residues. CDR1 is LGHNA, CDR2 YSLEER, per germline. J lost 7 bases, V lost 2 bases, and 6 bases had no gene match. In DNA, the CDR3 is TGCGCCAGCAGCCAACTAGCGGGAGGGCCAGGGGAGCAGTACTTC. Translated, it gives CASSQLAGGPGEQYF.